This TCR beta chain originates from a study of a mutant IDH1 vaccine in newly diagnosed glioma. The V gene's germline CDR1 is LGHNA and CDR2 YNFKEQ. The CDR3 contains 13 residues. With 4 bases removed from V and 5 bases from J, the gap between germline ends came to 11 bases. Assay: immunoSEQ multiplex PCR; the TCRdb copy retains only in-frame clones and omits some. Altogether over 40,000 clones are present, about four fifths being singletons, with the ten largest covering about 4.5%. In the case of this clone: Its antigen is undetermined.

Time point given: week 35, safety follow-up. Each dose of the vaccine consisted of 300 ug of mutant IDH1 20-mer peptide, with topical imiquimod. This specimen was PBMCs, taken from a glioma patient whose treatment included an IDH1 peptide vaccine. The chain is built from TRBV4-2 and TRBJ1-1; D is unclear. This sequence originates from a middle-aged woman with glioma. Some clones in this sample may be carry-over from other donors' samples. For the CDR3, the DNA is TGTGCCAGCAGCCCCTCCCTGGGGACTGAAGCTTTCTTT. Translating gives CASSPSLGTEAFF.